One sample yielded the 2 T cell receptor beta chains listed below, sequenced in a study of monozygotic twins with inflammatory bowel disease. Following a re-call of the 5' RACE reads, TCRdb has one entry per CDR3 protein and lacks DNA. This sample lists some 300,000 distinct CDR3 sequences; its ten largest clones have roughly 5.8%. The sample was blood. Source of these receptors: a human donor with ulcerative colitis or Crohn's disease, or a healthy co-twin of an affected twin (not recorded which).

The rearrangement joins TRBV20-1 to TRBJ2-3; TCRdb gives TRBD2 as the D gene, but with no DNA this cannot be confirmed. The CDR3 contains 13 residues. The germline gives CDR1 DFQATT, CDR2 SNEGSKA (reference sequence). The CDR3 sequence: CSAPRSGGDTQYF.

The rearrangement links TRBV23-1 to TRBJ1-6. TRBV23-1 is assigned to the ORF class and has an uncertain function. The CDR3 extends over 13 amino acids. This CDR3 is CASGVSYNSPLHF.